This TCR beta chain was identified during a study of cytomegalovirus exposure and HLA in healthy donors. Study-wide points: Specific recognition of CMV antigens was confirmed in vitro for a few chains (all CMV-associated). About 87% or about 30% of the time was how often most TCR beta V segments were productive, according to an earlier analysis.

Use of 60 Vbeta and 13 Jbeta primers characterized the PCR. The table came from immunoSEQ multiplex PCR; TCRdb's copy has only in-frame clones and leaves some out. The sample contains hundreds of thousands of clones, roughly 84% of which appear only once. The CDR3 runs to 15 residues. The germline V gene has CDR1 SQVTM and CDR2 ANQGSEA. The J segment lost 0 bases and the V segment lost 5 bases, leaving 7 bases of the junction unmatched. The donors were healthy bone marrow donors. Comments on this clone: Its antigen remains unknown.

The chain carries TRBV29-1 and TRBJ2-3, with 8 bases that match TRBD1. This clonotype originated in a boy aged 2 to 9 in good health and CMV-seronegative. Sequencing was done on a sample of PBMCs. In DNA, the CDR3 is TGCAGCGTTACGGACAGGGCCCCTAGCACAGATACGCAGTATTTT. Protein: CSVTDRAPSTDTQYF.